This TCR beta chain was recovered during a study of T cells after yellow fever vaccination. Across the whole study: Preparation of fractions with low cell numbers was performed using SMART-Seq v4 Ultra Low Input.

General study points: Reappearance after the booster was observed for most primary-vaccination clones (roughly 96% CD4, more than 70% CD8). On re-exposure, the response was weaker but peaked faster, at day 5 versus 15.

TCRdb re-analysed the 5' RACE reads in MiXCR, keeping a single row per CDR3 protein. The sample holds around 350,000 distinct CDR3 sequences, approximately 10% seen once. Details on this clonotype: The antigen is unknown.

Trimming took off 5 bases at V and 5 bases at J, with 15 bases between the two ends. CDR3 length: 14 amino acids. Germline V gene lookup returns CDR1 LNHDA and CDR2 SQIVND (reference sequence). The input for sequencing was PBMCs, taken on the day of the first yellow fever vaccination. The receptor was isolated from a man between 18 and 29 years old who received the YFV17D yellow fever vaccine. The J gene is TRBJ1-1, the V gene TRBV19; weak D call: TRBD1 (6 bases). The CDR3, as DNA: TGTGCCAGTAGTCCAGGGGCCCTTGTAACTGAAGCTTTCTTT. Translated: CASSPGALVTEAFF.